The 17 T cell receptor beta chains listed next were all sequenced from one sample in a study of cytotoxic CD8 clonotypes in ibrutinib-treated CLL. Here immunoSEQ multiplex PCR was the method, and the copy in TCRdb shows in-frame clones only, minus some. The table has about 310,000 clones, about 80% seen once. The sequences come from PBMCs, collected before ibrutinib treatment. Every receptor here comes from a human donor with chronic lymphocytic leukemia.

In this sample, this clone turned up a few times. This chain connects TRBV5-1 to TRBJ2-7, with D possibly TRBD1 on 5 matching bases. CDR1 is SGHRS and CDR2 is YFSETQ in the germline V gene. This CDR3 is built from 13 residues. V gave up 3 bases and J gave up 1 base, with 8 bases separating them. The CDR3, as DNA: TGCGCCAGCAGCTCGGACACATCCTACGAGCAGTACTTC. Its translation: CASSSDTSYEQYF.

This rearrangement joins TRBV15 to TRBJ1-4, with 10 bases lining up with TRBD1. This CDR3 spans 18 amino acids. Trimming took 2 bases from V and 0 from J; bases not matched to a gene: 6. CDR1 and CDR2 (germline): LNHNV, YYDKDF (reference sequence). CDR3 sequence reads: CATSRHIGQGATNEKLFF. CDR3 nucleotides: TGTGCCACCAGCAGACACATCGGACAGGGGGCAACTAATGAAAAACTGTTTTTT.

CDR3 sequence (DNA): TGTGCCAGCAGTCCCGGGACATCCAACACTGAAGCTTTCTTT. Its protein product is CASSPGTSNTEAFF. The chain has TRBV28 and TRBJ1-1; the D gene is possibly TRBD1 (6 bases). V dropped 5 bases and J dropped 2 bases, with 12 bases sitting between them. Germline assignment: CDR1 MDHEN and CDR2 SYDVKM. There are 14 residues in the CDR3.

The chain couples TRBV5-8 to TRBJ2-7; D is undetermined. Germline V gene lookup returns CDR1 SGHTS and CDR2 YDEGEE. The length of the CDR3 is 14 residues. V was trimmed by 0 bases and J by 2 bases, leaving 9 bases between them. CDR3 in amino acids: CASSLDRHTYEQYF. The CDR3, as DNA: TGTGCCAGCAGCTTGGACAGACATACCTACGAGCAGTACTTC.

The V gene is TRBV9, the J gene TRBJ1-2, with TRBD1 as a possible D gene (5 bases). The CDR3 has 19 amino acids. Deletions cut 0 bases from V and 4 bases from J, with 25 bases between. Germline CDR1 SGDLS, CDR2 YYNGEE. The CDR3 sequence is CASSVAPPRTTARGYGYTF. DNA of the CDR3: TGTGCCAGCAGCGTAGCCCCCCCCAGGACAACCGCTCGGGGCTATGGCTACACCTTC.

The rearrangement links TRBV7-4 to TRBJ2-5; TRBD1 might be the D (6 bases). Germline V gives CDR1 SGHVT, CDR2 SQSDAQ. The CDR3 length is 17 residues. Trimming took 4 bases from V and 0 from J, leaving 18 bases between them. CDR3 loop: CASSSLAGWTDQETQYF. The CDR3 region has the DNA TGTGCCAGCAGCTCATTAGCCGGGTGGACAGACCAAGAGACCCAGTACTTC.

CDR3 sequence: CASSPMDFTDTQYF. CDR3 nucleotide sequence: TGTGCCAGCAGTCCCATGGATTTCACAGATACGCAGTATTTT. The chain recombines TRBV25-1 with TRBJ2-3; D is undetermined. V gave up 5 bases and J gave up 2 bases, with 11 bases separating them. The CDR3 is 14 amino acids. Germline lookup yields CDR1 MGHDK and CDR2 SYGVNS.

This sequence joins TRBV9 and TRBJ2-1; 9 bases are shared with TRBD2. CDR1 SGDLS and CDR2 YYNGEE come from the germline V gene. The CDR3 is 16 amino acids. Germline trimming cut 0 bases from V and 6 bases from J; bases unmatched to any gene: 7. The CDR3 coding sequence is TGTGCCAGCAGCGTAGCTCCTAGCGGGACACTCAATGAGCAGTTCTTC. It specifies CASSVAPSGTLNEQFF.

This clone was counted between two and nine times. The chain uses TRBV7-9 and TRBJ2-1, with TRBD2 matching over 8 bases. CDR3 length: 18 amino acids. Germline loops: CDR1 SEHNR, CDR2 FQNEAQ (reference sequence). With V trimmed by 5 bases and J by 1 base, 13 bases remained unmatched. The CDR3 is CASSTRSIAGSSYNEQFF. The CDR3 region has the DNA TGTGCCAGCAGCACCCGGTCAATAGCGGGATCGTCCTACAATGAGCAGTTCTTC.

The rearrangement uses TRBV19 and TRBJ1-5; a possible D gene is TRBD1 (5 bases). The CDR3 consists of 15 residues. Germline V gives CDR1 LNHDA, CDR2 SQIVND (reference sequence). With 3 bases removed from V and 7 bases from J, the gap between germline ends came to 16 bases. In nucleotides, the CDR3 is TGTGCCAGTAGTATCCCCGCCGGGGCGGGGCAGCCCCAGCATTTT. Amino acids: CASSIPAGAGQPQHF.

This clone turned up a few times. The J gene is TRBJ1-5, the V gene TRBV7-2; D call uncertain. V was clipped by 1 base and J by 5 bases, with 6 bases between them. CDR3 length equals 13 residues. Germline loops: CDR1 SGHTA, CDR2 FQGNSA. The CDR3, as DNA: TGTGCCAGCAGCTTAGGTTGGGATCAGCCCCAGCATTTT. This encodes CASSLGWDQPQHF. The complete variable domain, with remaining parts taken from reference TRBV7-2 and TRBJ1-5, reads GAGVSQSPSNKVTEKGKDVELRCDPISGHTALYWYRQSLGQGLEFLIYFQGNSAPDKSGLPSDRFSAERTGGSVSTLTIQRTQQEDSAVYLCASSLGWDQPQHFGDGTRLSIL.

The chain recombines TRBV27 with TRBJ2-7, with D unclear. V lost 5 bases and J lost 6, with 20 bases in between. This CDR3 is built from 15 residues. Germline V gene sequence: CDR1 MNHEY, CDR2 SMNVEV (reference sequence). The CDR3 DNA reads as TGTGCCAGCAGTCCTAATGCCGGGCCGCCGTCCGAGCAGTACTTC. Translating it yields CASSPNAGPPSEQYF.

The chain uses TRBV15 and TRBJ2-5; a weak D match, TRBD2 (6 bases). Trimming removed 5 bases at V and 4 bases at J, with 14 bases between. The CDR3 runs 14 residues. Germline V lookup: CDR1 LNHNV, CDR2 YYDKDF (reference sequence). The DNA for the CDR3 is TGTGCCACCAGCCGCGTCCTAGCGTCAGAGACCCAGTACTTC. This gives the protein CATSRVLASETQYF.

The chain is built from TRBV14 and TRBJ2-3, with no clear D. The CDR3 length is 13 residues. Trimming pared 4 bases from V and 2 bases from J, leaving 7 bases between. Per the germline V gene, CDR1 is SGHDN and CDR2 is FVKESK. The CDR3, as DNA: TGTGCCAGCAGCCCACCACACACAGATACGCAGTATTTT. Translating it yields CASSPPHTDTQYF.

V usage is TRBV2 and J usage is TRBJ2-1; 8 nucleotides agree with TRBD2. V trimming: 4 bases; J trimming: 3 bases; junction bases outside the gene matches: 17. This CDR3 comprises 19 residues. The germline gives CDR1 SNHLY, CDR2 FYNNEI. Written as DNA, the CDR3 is TGTGCCAGCAGTGTGATCGGTGGGGCAACTAGCGGCTACTACAATGAGCAGTTCTTC. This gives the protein CASSVIGGATSGYYNEQFF.

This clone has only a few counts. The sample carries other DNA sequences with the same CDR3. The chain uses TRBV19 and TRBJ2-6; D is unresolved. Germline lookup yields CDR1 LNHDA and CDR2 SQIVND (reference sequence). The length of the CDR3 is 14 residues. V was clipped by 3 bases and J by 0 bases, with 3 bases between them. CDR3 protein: CASSIGSGANVLTF. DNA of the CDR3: TGTGCCAGTAGTATCGGCTCTGGGGCCAACGTCCTGACTTTC. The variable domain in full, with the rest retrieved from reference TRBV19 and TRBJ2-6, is DGGITQSPKYLFRKEGQNVTLSCEQNLNHDAMYWYRQDPGQGLRLIYYSQIVNDFQKGDIAEGYSVSREKKESFPLTVTSAQKNPTAFYLCASSIGSGANVLTFGAGSRLTVL.

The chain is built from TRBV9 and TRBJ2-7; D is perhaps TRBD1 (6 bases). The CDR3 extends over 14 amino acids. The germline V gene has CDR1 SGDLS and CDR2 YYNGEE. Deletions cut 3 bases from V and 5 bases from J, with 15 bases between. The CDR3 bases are TGTGCCAGCAGCGCCCGACGGGCAGGGGACGAGCAGTACTTC. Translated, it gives CASSARRAGDEQYF.